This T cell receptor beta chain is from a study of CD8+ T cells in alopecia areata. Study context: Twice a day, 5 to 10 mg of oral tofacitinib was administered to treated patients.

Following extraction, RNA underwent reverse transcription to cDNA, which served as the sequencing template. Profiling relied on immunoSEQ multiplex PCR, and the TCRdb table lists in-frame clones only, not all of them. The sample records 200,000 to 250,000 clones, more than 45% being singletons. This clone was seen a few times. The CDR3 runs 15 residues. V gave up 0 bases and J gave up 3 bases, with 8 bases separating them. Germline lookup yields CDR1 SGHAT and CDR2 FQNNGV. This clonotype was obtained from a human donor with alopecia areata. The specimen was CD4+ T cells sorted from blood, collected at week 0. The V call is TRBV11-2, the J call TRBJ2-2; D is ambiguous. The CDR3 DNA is TGTGCCAGCAGCTTAGATTTACTGGACACCGGGGAGCTGTTTTTT. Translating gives CASSLDLLDTGELFF.